This is a list of T cell receptor beta chains from one sample in a study of CD8 T cells in ankylosing spondylitis. MiXCR, run by TCRdb on the 5' RACE reads, gives a single entry per CDR3 protein. The sample contains 110,000 to 150,000 distinct CDR3 sequences, 7.5% to 9.5% of which appear only once. The sample comprised synovial fluid, either unsorted or a sorted T cell fraction (not recorded which). All receptors come from a male donor with ankylosing spondylitis. CDR3s leave out the opening cysteine and the closing phenylalanine or tryptophan. Each record gives: J gene, V gene, CDR3 protein.

TRBJ2-3,TRBV5-8,ASSPPGALTDTQY
TRBJ2-6,TRBV10-3,AISERQGVNVLT
TRBJ2-1,TRBV15,ATSRDPGGSSYNEQF
TRBJ2-7,TRBV7-3,ASSLSGTSGDEQY
TRBJ2-3,TRBV19,ASSIESGGGATDTQY
TRBJ2-5,TRBV4-2,ASSQVAGGEETQY
TRBJ1-5,TRBV20-1,SARDLAGFNQPQH
TRBJ1-6,TRBV6-1,ASSDGTVNQSLH
TRBJ1-3,TRBV12-3/TRBV12-4,ASIGTRRTGNTIY
TRBJ2-5,TRBV25-1,ATGGGPETQY
TRBJ1-5,TRBV2,ASSGSGPQH
TRBJ2-3,TRBV20-1,SATGLAGDFTQY
TRBJ2-3,TRBV7-9,ASSFGLVPDTQY
TRBJ2-2,TRBV6-5,ASSFGTPNTGELF
TRBJ2-3,TRBV27,ASSFRGPSTDTQY
TRBJ1-6,TRBV7-8,ASSPRRDTYNSPLH
TRBJ1-1,TRBV28,ASSLGGGIPEAF
TRBJ1-6,TRBV11-2,ASSTGTDSPLH
TRBJ2-2,TRBV20-1,SAPGAVTGELF
TRBJ2-7,TRBV20-1,SAPPRQGRYEQY
TRBJ2-7,TRBV20-1,SARDFRYLYEQY
TRBJ1-1,TRBV28,ASSYQGTLEAF
TRBJ2-7,TRBV10-3,AISHGLAESYEQY
TRBJ2-2,TRBV24-1,ATSSGSGELF
TRBJ1-4,TRBV5-1,ASSWISEPGEKLF
TRBJ2-2,TRBV19,ASRTGGRTGELF
TRBJ2-7,TRBV20-1,SANRGSSNEQY
TRBJ1-5,TRBV4-1,ASSIMRGSNQPQH
TRBJ2-3,TRBV9,ASSVSSAGGPVTQY
TRBJ1-1,TRBV28,AILIGTEAF
TRBJ1-5,TRBV6-5,ASSYSVDQPQH
TRBJ2-3,TRBV5-1,ASTFGSGGSTDTQY
TRBJ2-5,TRBV4-1,ASSQGLAGVETQY
TRBJ1-5,TRBV3-1,ASSQGRQNQPQH
TRBJ2-2,TRBV4-2,ASSQFGGELF
TRBJ2-1,TRBV20-1,SARGRGGLLALSSYNEQF
TRBJ2-7,TRBV7-2,ASSLQNEQY
TRBJ2-7,TRBV14,ASSQDTSYEQY
TRBJ2-3,TRBV11-3,ASSQEGYGDTQY
TRBJ2-1,TRBV6-4,ASSESAGGMDEQF
TRBJ2-4,TRBV27,ASSPIRDSHYLAKNIQY